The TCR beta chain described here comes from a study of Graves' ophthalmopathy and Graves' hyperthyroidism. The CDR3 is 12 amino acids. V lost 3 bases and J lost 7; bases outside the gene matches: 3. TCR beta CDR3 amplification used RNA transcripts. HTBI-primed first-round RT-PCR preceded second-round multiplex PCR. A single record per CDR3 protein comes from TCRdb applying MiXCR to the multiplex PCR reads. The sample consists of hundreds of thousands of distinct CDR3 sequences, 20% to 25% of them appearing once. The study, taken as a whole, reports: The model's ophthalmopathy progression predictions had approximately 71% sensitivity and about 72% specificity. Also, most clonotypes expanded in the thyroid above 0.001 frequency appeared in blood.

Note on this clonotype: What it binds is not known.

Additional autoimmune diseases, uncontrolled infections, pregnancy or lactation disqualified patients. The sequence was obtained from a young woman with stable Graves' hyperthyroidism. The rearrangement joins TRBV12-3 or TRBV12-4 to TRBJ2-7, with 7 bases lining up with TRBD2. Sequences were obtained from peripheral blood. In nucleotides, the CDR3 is TGTGCCAGCAGTTTCTCAGCGGGAGAGCAGTACTTC. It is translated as CASSFSAGEQYF.